Below, 15 T cell receptor beta chains from the same sample are listed, as sequenced in a study of CD8 T cells in ankylosing spondylitis. TCRdb analysed the 5' RACE reads with MiXCR anew, one entry per CDR3 protein. Counted here are under 300,000 distinct CDR3 sequences, 8% to 11% occurring once; the ten biggest clones make up 2.6%. Sample: blood, either unsorted or a sorted T cell fraction (not recorded which). Source of these receptors: a male donor with ankylosing spondylitis or in good health (not recorded which).

This clonotype was seen more than once but under ten times. The chain couples TRBV11-3 to TRBJ2-3; 8 positions agree with TRBD2. The CDR3 is 15 residues long. After removal of 8 bases from V and 2 bases from J, the junction contained 9 bases not matched to a gene. Germline values: CDR1 SGHNT, CDR2 YENEEA. CDR3 nucleotides: TGTGCCAGCGGACGTCTAGCGGGCTCCACAGATACGCAGTATTTT. Translated: CASGRLAGSTDTQYF.

This clonotype was seen many times. The chain joins TRBV12-3 or TRBV12-4 to TRBJ2-1; TRBD2 matches at 15 bases. The CDR3 runs 16 residues. V lost 5 bases to trimming and J lost 7 bases; unmatched junction nucleotides: 6. The CDR3 loop reads CASSPGTSGGINEQFF. CDR3 nucleotides: TGTGCCAGCAGTCCTGGGACTAGCGGGGGGATAAATGAGCAGTTCTTC.

There are many counts of this clonotype. V gene TRBV10-3 combines with J gene TRBJ2-3; the match to TRBD2 covers 11 bases. V shed 4 bases, J shed 5 bases, and the junction held 8 bases outside the gene matches. The CDR3 runs 16 residues. Germline V CDR1 and CDR2: ENHRY, SYGVKD. CDR3 region: CAISGNSGGAGDTQYF. The CDR3 nucleotides read TGTGCCATCAGTGGAAATAGCGGGGGGGCAGGAGATACGCAGTATTTT.

This clonotype was seen repeatedly, ten times or more. J is TRBJ2-7 and V is TRBV15, with D perhaps matching TRBD2 (5 bases). The CDR3 extends over 16 amino acids. Germline values: CDR1 LNHNV, CDR2 YYDKDF (reference sequence). V lost 0 bases and J 7 bases, leaving 19 bases between the germline ends. The CDR3 protein is CATSRDDGSVPREQYF. The CDR3 bases are TGTGCCACCAGCAGAGATGACGGTAGCGTTCCCCGTGAGCAGTACTTC.

This clonotype came up many times. The chain has TRBV5-1 and TRBJ2-1, with D possibly being TRBD1 (5 bases). Per germline, CDR1 SGHRS and CDR2 YFSETQ. CDR3 size: 14 residues. Trimming shortened V by 2 bases and J by 5 bases, and 11 bases separated the two germline ends. The CDR3 here is CASSFWEGDNEQFF. CDR3 sequence (DNA): TGCGCCAGCAGCTTCTGGGAAGGGGACAATGAGCAGTTCTTC.

This clonotype was detected many times. This chain joins TRBV4-2 and TRBJ2-5, with 10 bases that match TRBD2. Germline V CDR1 and CDR2: LGHNA, YNFKEQ. V shed 4 bases and J 1 base; nucleotides not matched to a gene: 6. The CDR3 has 16 amino acids. CDR3 region: CASSLLAGEAQETQYF. The CDR3 DNA reads TGTGCCAGCAGCCTCCTAGCGGGAGAGGCCCAAGAGACCCAGTACTTC.

This clonotype showed up many times. The rearrangement joins TRBV3-1 to TRBJ2-1, with D possibly TRBD1 on 7 matching bases. This CDR3 contains 12 residues. CDR1 is LGHDT and CDR2 is YNNKEL in the germline V gene (reference sequence). The V end was cut by 4 bases, the J end by 15 bases, with 16 bases between. As DNA, the CDR3 is TGTGCCAGCAGCCTTCACCAGGGGGGTCCGTTCTTC. It specifies CASSLHQGGPFF.

The rearrangement uses TRBV10-3 and TRBJ1-2; tentative D call: TRBD1 (6 bases). This CDR3 contains 13 residues. V lost 10 bases and J 8 bases, leaving 20 bases between the germline ends. The germline gives CDR1 ENHRY, CDR2 SYGVKD. Written as DNA, the CDR3 is TGTGCCACCGCTAATGTAGGGGGTAGCGGCTACACCTTC. It codes for CATANVGGSGYTF.

CDR3 nucleotides: TGCAGCGTTGAAAGGGCCGGGGAGCTGTTTTTT. It encodes CSVERAGELFF. The chain is built from TRBV29-1 and TRBJ2-2; D call uncertain. Trimming removed 2 bases from V and 6 bases from J, with 4 bases in between. There are 11 residues in the CDR3. Per the germline V gene, CDR1 is SQVTM and CDR2 is ANQGSEA.

This clonotype was seen ten or more times. This rearrangement joins TRBV10-3 to TRBJ2-7; D might be TRBD1 or TRBD2, each matching 5 bases. The V gene lost 0 bases and the J gene lost 5 bases, with 8 bases spanning the gap. Germline-derived CDR1 and CDR2 are ENHRY and SYGVKD. This CDR3 is built from 13 residues. The CDR3 region has the DNA TGTGCCATCAGTGAGTCCAGGGACCACGAGCAGTACTTC. Its translation: CAISESRDHEQYF.

With respect to this clonotype: A clone one base away is much larger, so this may be a read error. The chain links TRBV20-1 to TRBJ2-1; tentatively, D is TRBD2 (5 bases). Germline V gene lookup returns CDR1 DFQATT and CDR2 SNEGSKA (reference sequence). The length of the CDR3 is 15 residues. CDR3 protein: CTARAMDSTYNEQFF. DNA of the CDR3: TGCACTGCTAGAGCGATGGACTCTACCTACAATGAGCAGTTCTTC.

This chain connects TRBV7-2 to TRBJ2-5; D remains ambiguous. CDR1 SGHTA and CDR2 FQGNSA come from the germline V gene. The CDR3 contains 14 residues. Trimming took 4 bases from V and 7 from J, leaving 16 bases between them. CDR3: CASSSGSAKGTQYF. The CDR3 DNA is TGTGCCAGCAGCTCCGGGTCAGCAAAGGGGACCCAGTACTTC.

As to this clonotype: With a much larger clone just one base away, this may be a read error. The CDR3: CASSSAPTDTQYF. In DNA, the CDR3 is TGTGCCTCCTCTAGCGCCCCCACAGATACGCAGTATTTT. This chain uses TRBV30 with TRBJ2-3; TRBD2 is a possible D gene (6 bases). Germline V gives CDR1 GTSNPN, CDR2 SVGIG (reference sequence). V was trimmed by 7 bases and J by 2 bases, leaving 13 bases between them. CDR3 length: 13 residues.

This clonotype appeared many times. The rearrangement joins TRBV20-1 to TRBJ2-1; 7 bases agree with TRBD1. The CDR3 spans 15 residues. Germline V gene sequence: CDR1 DFQATT, CDR2 SNEGSKA (reference sequence). Trimming cost V 2 bases and J 6 bases; bases outside gene matches: 10. Here the CDR3 reads CSARPSTGALNEQFF. CDR3 in DNA: TGCAGTGCTAGACCTTCTACAGGGGCCCTCAATGAGCAGTTCTTC.

This clonotype showed up many times. The chain carries TRBV20-1 and TRBJ2-1; either TRBD1 or TRBD2 may supply D (5 bases each). Germline V gene sequence: CDR1 DFQATT, CDR2 SNEGSKA (reference sequence). The CDR3 loop spans 16 amino acids. The V end was cut by 1 base, the J end by 0 bases, with 13 bases between. The CDR3 spells CSARGSGTSSYNEQFF. The CDR3 DNA sequence: TGCAGTGCTAGAGGATCCGGGACGAGCTCCTACAATGAGCAGTTCTTC.